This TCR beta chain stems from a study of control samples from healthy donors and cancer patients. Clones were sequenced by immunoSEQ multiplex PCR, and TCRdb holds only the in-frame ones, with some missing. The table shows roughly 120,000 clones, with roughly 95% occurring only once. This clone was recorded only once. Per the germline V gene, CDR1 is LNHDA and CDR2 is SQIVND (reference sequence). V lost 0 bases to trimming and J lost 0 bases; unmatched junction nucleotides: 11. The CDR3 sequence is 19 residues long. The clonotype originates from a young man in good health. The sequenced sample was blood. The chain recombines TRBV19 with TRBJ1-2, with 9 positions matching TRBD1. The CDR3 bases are TGTGCCAGTAGTATAGAAACCGGGACAGGGCGTCGAGCTAACTATGGCTACACCTTC. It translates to CASSIETGTGRRANYGYTF.